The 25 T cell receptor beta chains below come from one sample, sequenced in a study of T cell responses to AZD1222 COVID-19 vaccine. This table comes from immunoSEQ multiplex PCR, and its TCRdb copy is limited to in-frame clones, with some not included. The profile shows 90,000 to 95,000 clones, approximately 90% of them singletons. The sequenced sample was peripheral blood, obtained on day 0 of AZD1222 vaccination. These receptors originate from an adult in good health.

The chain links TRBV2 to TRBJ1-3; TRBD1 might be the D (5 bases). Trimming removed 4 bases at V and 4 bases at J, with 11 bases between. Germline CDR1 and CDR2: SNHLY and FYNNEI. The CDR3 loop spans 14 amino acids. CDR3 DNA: TGTGCCAGCAGTGTATCCAGGGCCGGAAACACCATATATTTT. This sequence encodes CASSVSRAGNTIYF.

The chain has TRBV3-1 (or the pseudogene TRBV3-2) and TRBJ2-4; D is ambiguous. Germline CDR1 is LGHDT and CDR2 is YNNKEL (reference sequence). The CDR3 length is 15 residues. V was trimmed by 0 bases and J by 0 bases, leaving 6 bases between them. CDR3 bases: TGTGCCAGCAGCCAAGATTCAGTAGCCAAAAACATTCAGTACTTC. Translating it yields CASSQDSVAKNIQYF.

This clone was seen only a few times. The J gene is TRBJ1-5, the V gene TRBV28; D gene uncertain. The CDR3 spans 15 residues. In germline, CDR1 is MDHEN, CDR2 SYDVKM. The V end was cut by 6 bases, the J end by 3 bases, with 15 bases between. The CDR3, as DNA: TGTGCCAGCAGAACCAGCCGGCTGATCAATCAGCCCCAGCATTTT. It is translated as CASRTSRLINQPQHF.

The CDR3 bases are TGTGCCAGCAGTGTACCGGACAGGGGGAGCGGGGAGCAGTACTTC. It translates to CASSVPDRGSGEQYF. The V call is TRBV2, the J call TRBJ2-7; 10 positions agree with TRBD1. The trim removed 4 bases at V and 7 bases at J, leaving 10 bases unmatched. The CDR3 has 15 residues. The germline CDR1 and CDR2 sequences are SNHLY and FYNNEI.

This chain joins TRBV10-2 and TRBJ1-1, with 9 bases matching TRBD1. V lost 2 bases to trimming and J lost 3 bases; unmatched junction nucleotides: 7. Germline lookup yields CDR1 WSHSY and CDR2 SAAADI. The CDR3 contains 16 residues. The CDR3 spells CASSEPDRGGHTEAFF. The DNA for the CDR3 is TGCGCCAGCAGTGAGCCGGACAGGGGCGGGCACACTGAAGCTTTCTTT.

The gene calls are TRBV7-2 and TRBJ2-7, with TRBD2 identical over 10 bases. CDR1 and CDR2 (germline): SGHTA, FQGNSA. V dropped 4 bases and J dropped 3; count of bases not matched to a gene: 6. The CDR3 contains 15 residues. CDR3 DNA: TGTGCCAGCAGCTATAGCGGGAGGACGGGCTACGAGCAGTACTTC. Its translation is CASSYSGRTGYEQYF.

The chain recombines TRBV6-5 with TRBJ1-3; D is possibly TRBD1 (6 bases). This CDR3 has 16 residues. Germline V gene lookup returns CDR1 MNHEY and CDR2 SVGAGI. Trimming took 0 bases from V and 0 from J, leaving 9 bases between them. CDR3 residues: CASSYSGQSSGNTIYF. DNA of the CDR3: TGTGCCAGCAGTTACTCAGGACAGAGCTCTGGAAACACCATATATTTT.

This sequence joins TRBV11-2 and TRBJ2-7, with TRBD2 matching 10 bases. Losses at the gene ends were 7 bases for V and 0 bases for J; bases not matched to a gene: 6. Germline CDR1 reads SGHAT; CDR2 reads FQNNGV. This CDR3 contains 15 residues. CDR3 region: CASTLTSGFSYEQYF. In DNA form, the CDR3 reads TGTGCCAGCACCTTGACTAGCGGGTTCTCCTACGAGCAGTACTTC.

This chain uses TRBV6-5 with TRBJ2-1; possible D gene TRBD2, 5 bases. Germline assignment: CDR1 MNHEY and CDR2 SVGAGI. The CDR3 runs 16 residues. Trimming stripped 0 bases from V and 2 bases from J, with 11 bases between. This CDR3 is CASSYSWTPPYNEQFF. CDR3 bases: TGTGCCAGCAGTTACTCTTGGACTCCCCCCTACAATGAGCAGTTCTTC.

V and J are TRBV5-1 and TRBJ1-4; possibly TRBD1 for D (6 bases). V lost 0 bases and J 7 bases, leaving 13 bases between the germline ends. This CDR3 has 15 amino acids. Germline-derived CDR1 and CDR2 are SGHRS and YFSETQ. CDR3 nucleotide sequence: TGCGCCAGCAGCTTGGTCGGGGGGGCGGGTGAAAAACTGTTTTTT. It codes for CASSLVGGAGEKLFF.

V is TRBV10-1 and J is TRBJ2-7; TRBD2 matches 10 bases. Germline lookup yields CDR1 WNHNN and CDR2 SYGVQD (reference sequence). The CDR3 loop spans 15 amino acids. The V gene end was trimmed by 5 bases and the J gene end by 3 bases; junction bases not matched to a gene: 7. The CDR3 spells CASSPSGTSVYEQYF. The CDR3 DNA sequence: TGCGCCAGCAGTCCCTCCGGGACTAGCGTCTACGAGCAGTACTTC.

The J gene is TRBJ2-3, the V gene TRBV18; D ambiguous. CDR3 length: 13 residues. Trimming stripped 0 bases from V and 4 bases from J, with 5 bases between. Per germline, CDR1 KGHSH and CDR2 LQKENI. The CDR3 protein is CASSPPGPDTQYF. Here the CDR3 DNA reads TGTGCCAGCTCACCACCGGGTCCAGATACGCAGTATTTT.

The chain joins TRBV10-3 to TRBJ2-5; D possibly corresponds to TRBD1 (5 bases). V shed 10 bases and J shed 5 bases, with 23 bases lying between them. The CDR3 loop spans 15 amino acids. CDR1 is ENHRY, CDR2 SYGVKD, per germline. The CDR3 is CATLSHQGSGETQYF. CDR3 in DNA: TGTGCCACACTCTCTCACCAGGGAAGTGGGGAGACCCAGTACTTC.

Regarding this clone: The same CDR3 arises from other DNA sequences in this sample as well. The CDR3 loop is CASSLVQTSNQPQHF. Written as DNA, the CDR3 is TGTGCCAGCAGTTTGGTACAGACTAGCAATCAGCCCCAGCATTTT. J is TRBJ1-5 and V is TRBV28, with D uncertain. V gave up 3 bases and J gave up 0 bases, with 9 bases separating them. The CDR3 covers 15 residues. Germline V gives CDR1 MDHEN, CDR2 SYDVKM.

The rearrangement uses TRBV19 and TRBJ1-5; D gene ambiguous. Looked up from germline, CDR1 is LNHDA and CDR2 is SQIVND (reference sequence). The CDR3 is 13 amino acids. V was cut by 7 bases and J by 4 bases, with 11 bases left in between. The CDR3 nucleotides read TGTGCCAGTAAGGCGGAGGGAAATCAGCCCCAGCATTTT. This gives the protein CASKAEGNQPQHF.

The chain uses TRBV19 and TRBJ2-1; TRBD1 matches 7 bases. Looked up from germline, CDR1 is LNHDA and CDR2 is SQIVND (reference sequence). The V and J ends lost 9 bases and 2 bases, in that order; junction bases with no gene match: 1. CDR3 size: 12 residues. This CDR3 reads CASRGTYNEQFF. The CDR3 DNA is TGTGCCAGCAGGGGGACCTACAATGAGCAGTTCTTC.

DNA for the CDR3: TGTGCCAGCAGTTATACTAGGGGGGTCTACGAGCAGTACTTC. It is translated as CASSYTRGVYEQYF. This sequence joins TRBV6-5 and TRBJ2-7, with D perhaps being TRBD1 or TRBD2 (6 bases each). This CDR3 is 14 amino acids long. V lost 3 bases to trimming and J lost 3 bases, with 12 bases between them. Germline V CDR1 and CDR2: MNHEY, SVGAGI.

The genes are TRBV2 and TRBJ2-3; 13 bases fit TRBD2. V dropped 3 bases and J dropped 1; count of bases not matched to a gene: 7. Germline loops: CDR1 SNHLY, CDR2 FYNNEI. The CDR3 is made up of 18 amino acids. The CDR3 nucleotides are TGTGCCAGCAGTGAGCTAAATGGACTAGCGGGGGGCACAGATACGCAGTATTTT. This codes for CASSELNGLAGGTDTQYF.

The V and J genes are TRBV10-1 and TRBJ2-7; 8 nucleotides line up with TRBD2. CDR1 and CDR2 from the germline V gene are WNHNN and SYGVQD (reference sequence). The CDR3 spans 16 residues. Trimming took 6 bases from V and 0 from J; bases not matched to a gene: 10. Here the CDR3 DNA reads TGCGCCAGCAGAAATCTAGCGGGTAGCGCCTCCTACGAGCAGTACTTC. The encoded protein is CASRNLAGSASYEQYF.

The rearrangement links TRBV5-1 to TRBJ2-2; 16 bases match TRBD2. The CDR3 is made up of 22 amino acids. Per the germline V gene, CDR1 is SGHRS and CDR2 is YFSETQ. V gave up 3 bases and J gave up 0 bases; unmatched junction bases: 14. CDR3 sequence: CASSSPRGPGTSGGANTGELFF. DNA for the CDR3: TGCGCCAGCAGCTCCCCCCGGGGTCCCGGGACTAGCGGGGGGGCGAACACCGGGGAGCTGTTTTTT. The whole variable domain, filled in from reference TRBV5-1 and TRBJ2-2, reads KAGVTQTPRYLIKTRGQQVTLSCSPISGHRSVSWYQQTPGQGLQFLFEYFSETQRNKGNFPGRFSGRQFSNSRSEMNVSTLELGDSALYLCASSSPRGPGTSGGANTGELFFGEGSRLTVL.

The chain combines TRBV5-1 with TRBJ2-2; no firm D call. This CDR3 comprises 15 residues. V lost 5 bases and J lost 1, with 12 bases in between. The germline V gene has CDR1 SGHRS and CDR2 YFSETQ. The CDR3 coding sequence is TGCGCCAGCAGAGTCGGAGACCAGAACACCGGGGAGCTGTTTTTT. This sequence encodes CASRVGDQNTGELFF.

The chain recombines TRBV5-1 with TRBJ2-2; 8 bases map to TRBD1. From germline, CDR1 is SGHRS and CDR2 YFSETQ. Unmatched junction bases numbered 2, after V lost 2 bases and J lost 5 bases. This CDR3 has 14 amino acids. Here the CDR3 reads CASSFTGGTGELFF. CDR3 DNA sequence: TGCGCCAGCAGCTTCACAGGGGGGACCGGGGAGCTGTTTTTT.

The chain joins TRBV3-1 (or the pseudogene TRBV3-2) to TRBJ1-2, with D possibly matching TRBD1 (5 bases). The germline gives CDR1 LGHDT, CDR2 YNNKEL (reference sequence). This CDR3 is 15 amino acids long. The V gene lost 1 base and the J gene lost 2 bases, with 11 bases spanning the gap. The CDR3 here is CASSQAQGLNYGYTF. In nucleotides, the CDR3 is TGTGCCAGCAGCCAAGCCCAGGGACTAAACTATGGCTACACCTTC.

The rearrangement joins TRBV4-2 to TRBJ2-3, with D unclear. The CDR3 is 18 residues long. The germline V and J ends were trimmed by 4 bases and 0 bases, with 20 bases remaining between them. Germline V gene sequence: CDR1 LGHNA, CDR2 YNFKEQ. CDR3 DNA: TGTGCCAGCAGCCCGTCTTGGGGTCTATTAGCTAGCACAGATACGCAGTATTTT. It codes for CASSPSWGLLASTDTQYF.

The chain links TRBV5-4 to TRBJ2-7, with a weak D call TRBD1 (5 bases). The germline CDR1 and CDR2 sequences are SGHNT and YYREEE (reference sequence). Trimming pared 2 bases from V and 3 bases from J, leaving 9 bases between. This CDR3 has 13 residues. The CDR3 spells CASSFRGDYEQYF. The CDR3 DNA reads TGTGCCAGCAGCTTTAGGGGCGACTACGAGCAGTACTTC.